Sequencing of this T cell receptor (beta chain) was carried out in a study of Ad26.COV2.S vaccination and SARS-CoV-2 variants. Specified treatment: some 20 received Ad26.COV2.S at low or high dose, single or two shots; roughly five received placebo; per-sample allocation not given. Repertoires come from day 63 after the first vaccine or placebo injection. Here immunoSEQ multiplex PCR was the method, and the copy in TCRdb shows in-frame clones only, minus some. The sample includes 350,000 to 500,000 clones, 90% of them seen just once. The ends lost 3 bases at V and 8 bases at J; junction bases unmatched: 1. Germline CDR1 reads DFQATT; CDR2 reads SNEGSKA (reference sequence). The CDR3 extends over 11 amino acids.

This sequence was found in a person between 18 and 60 years old who received the Ad26.COV2.S COVID-19 vaccine or a placebo. The sample consisted of peripheral blood, taken in a trial of Ad26.COV2.S vaccine versus placebo. The chain recombines TRBV20-1 with TRBJ2-1; 7 positions match TRBD1. The DNA of the CDR3 is TGCAGTGCTAGGACAGGGTATGAGCAGTTCTTC. Its translation is CSARTGYEQFF.